This T cell receptor beta chain was obtained from a study of beta chain features in type 1 diabetes. The length of the CDR3 is 14 residues. Deletions cut 1 base from V and 0 bases from J, with 7 bases between. Germline V gives CDR1 SGHRS, CDR2 YFSETQ. Findings and caveats of the study: Shortening that was moderate but significant affected the TCRB CDR3s of Type 1 diabetes patients in all four CD4+ subsets.

Sorting based on CD45RO/CCR7/CD25/CD127/CD95/CD27 separated CD4+ naive, central memory, regulatory and stem cell-like memory cells. This clone was seen only a few times. Its antigen remains unknown. TCRB transcripts that were expressed got sequenced, as all of the isolated RNA had been reverse transcribed. The table came from immunoSEQ multiplex PCR; TCRdb's copy has only in-frame clones and leaves some out. The sample records hundreds of thousands of clones, roughly 12% being singletons. The TCR comes from a man between 18 and 35 years old with type 1 diabetes. Sequencing was carried out using naive CD4+ T cells from blood. The V and J genes are TRBV5-1 and TRBJ1-1; no clear D. In DNA form, the CDR3 reads TGCGCCAGCAGCTTGAAGGATTTGAACACTGAAGCTTTCTTT. Its protein is CASSLKDLNTEAFF.